Listed below are T cell receptor beta chains from one sample, sequenced in a study of cytomegalovirus exposure and HLA in healthy donors. The repertoire was sequenced with immunoSEQ multiplex PCR; TCRdb's copy has only in-frame clones and lacks some. The sample gives about 73,000 clones, 65% to 80% of which show up once; 9.5% to 15% is in the top ten. Sequencing input: PBMCs. The receptors were sampled from a man aged 65-85 years in good health and CMV-seronegative. Both conserved end residues are part of each CDR3. D genes are given only for firm matches. Rows give clone size only sometimes, using once, few, many, or a class for an expanded clone.

>TRBV19|TRBD1|NA|TRBJ1-2
CASIKRDREPYGYTF
TGTGCCAGTATCAAGAGGGACAGGGAGCCCTATGGCTACACCTTC
>TRBV6-5|TRBD1|NA|TRBJ2-7
CASSTGGQVYEQYF
TGTGCCAGCAGTACCGGGGGACAGGTCTACGAGCAGTACTTC
>TRBV7-2|TRBD1|NA|TRBJ2-2
CASSPQTGEGELFF
TGTGCCAGCAGCCCCCAGACAGGGGAGGGGGAGCTGTTTTTT
>TRBV7-9|NA|NA|TRBJ2-1
CSSSLALRDSVGEQFF
TGTTCCAGCAGCTTAGCGCTGCGGGATAGCGTAGGAGAGCAGTTCTTC
>TRBV18|NA|NA|TRBJ2-3
CASSPTSSTDTQYF
TGTGCCAGCTCACCAACGAGTTCCACAGATACGCAGTATTTT
>TRBV5-1|TRBD1|NA|TRBJ2-2
CASSFRTGSTGELFF
TGCGCCAGCAGCTTCCGGACAGGGAGCACCGGGGAGCTGTTTTTT
>TRBV6-1|TRBD1|few|TRBJ1-5
CASSRQGLDNQPQHF
TGTGCCAGCAGTCGACAGGGTTTGGACAATCAGCCCCAGCATTTT
>TRBV5-1|TRBD1|NA|TRBJ1-2
CASSFGTEADVYTF
TGCGCCAGCAGCTTCGGGACAGAGGCGGATGTCTACACCTTC
>TRBV28|NA|NA|TRBJ1-2
CASSPPGGSNYGYTF
TGTGCCAGCAGTCCACCCGGAGGCAGCAACTATGGCTACACCTTC
>TRBV6-6|TRBD2|NA|TRBJ2-7
CASSYSGGRGYEQYF
TGTGCCAGCAGTTACAGCGGCGGGAGGGGTTATGAGCAGTACTTC
>TRBV30|NA|NA|TRBJ1-1
CAWTRAGGSEAFF
TGTGCCTGGACTAGGGCGGGGGGATCTGAAGCTTTCTTT
>TRBV9|NA|NA|TRBJ2-6
CASSAQSGANVLTF
TGTGCCAGCAGCGCCCAATCTGGGGCCAACGTCCTGACTTTC
>TRBV10-1|NA|few|TRBJ2-3
CASSQGHGDTQYF
TGCGCCAGCAGCCAGGGGCATGGAGATACGCAGTATTTT
>TRBV4-3|NA|few|TRBJ1-4
CASSQLYKEANEKLFF
TGCGCCAGCAGCCAGCTCTATAAGGAGGCTAATGAAAAACTGTTTTTT
>TRBV5-1|TRBD1|NA|TRBJ1-1
CASSFGTGETEAFF
TGCGCCAGCAGCTTCGGGACAGGGGAAACTGAAGCTTTCTTT
>TRBV20-1|NA|NA|TRBJ1-6
CSAMRQADLHF
TGCAGTGCTATGCGACAGGCAGACCTCCACTTT
>TRBV2|TRBD1|NA|TRBJ2-3
CASRRDRGPDTQYF
TGTGCCAGCAGACGGGACAGGGGCCCAGATACGCAGTATTTT
>TRBV11-2|NA|NA|TRBJ1-2
CASSLVLGSYGYTF
TGTGCCAGCAGCTTAGTTCTAGGAAGCTATGGCTACACCTTC
>TRBV6-1|NA|few|TRBJ1-3
CASSERGFSGNTIYF
TGTGCCAGCAGTGAAAGAGGGTTCTCTGGAAACACCATATATTTT
>TRBV7-2|NA|NA|TRBJ2-7
CASSRSGSYEQYF
TGTGCCAGCAGTCGAAGCGGGTCCTACGAGCAGTACTTC
>TRBV4-3|TRBD1|few|TRBJ1-5
CASSQDRQGLQPQHF
TGCGCCAGCAGCCAAGATCGACAGGGCCTTCAGCCCCAGCATTTT
>TRBV6-6|TRBD1|NA|TRBJ2-1
CASSRDRGSNEQFF
TGTGCCAGCAGCCGGGACAGGGGGAGTAATGAGCAGTTCTTC
>TRBV7-6|NA|NA|TRBJ2-2
CASSLTGVSTGELFF
TGTGCCAGCAGCCTCACAGGAGTATCCACCGGGGAGCTGTTTTTT
>TRBV7-7|TRBD2|NA|TRBJ2-5
CASSLGLAGGGETQYF
TGTGCTAGCAGCCTTGGACTAGCGGGGGGCGGGGAGACCCAGTACTTC
>TRBV30|NA|NA|TRBJ2-7
CAWALGSDEQYF
TGTGCCTGGGCCCTTGGGAGCGACGAGCAGTACTTC
>TRBV6-5|NA|NA|TRBJ1-1
CASSTGHPNTEAFF
TGTGCCAGCAGTACGGGACACCCGAACACTGAAGCTTTCTTT
>TRBV11-2|NA|NA|TRBJ1-4
CASSPPRQIATNEKLFF
TGTGCCAGCAGCCCTCCCCGACAGATTGCAACTAATGAAAAACTGTTTTTT
>TRBV30|NA|few|TRBJ2-6
CAQGGANVLTF
TGTGCCCAGGGGGGGGCCAACGTCCTGACTTTC
>TRBV2|NA|NA|TRBJ2-7
CARRLQGGYEQYF
TGTGCCAGACGGCTTCAGGGGGGCTACGAGCAGTACTTC
>TRBV29-1|NA|NA|TRBJ2-7
CSVGKGSYEQYF
TGCAGCGTTGGTAAGGGGTCCTACGAGCAGTACTTC
>TRBV5-1|NA|NA|TRBJ2-3
CASSLDGGPTDTQYF
TGCGCCAGCAGCTTGGACGGGGGGCCCACAGATACGCAGTATTTT